This T cell receptor (beta chain) was identified in a study of blood T cells in healthy people across ages. Overall study results and limits: Without sorted subsets, naive and antigen-experienced compartments could not be conclusively compared.

The sample providers were healthy Caucasian people from Russia, aged roughly 6 to 95. Researchers collected 9 to 10 milliliters of peripheral blood from every single donor. As for this clonotype: No antigen is known for it.

Alongside a J-beta primer mix, a sample-barcoded 5' primer served in a second PCR lasting about 7 to 11 cycles. A 12-random-nucleotide template-switch adaptor tagged each cDNA molecule. TCRdb reprocessed the 5' RACE reads via MiXCR and lists one record per CDR3 protein. The repertoire holds 1.6 million or so distinct CDR3 sequences, with about 32% as singletons. This CDR3 contains 15 residues. Per the germline V gene, CDR1 is LGHDT and CDR2 is YNNKEL (reference sequence). Germline trimming cut 4 bases from V and 6 bases from J; bases unmatched to any gene: 8. The J gene is TRBJ1-5, the V gene TRBV3-1; 8 bases align to TRBD1. Material for sequencing was blood. This receptor was obtained from a woman aged 25-40 years in good health. CDR3 sequence: CASSRGQGGGQPQHF. The DNA of the CDR3 is TGTGCCAGCAGCCGAGGACAGGGAGGGGGTCAGCCCCAGCATTTT.